This TCR beta chain was recovered during a study of cytomegalovirus exposure and HLA in healthy donors. Participants comprised healthy donors of bone marrow. On this clone itself: Its specificity is not known.

Findings and caveats of the study: For most TCR beta V segments, an earlier analysis put the productive rate at about 87% or about 30% of the time. Some V segments could not be told apart, so they were left out, TRBV6-2 and TRBV6-3 among them.

The PCR had 60 Vbeta and 13 Jbeta primers. Using immunoSEQ multiplex PCR, the repertoire was profiled, and TCRdb retains in-frame clones only, with some absent. The sample records under 100,000 clones, 10% being singletons. Trimming pared 0 bases from V and 1 base from J, leaving 4 bases between. The CDR3 covers 13 residues. The germline V gene has CDR1 GTSNPN and CDR2 SVGIG (reference sequence). Sequencing used PBMCs. This rearrangement joins TRBV30 to TRBJ1-3; no clear D gene. The receptor's source is a man in his 60s in good health and CMV-seropositive. Here the CDR3 reads CAWSVSSGNTIYF. The CDR3 nucleotides are TGTGCCTGGAGTGTGTCTTCTGGAAACACCATATATTTT.